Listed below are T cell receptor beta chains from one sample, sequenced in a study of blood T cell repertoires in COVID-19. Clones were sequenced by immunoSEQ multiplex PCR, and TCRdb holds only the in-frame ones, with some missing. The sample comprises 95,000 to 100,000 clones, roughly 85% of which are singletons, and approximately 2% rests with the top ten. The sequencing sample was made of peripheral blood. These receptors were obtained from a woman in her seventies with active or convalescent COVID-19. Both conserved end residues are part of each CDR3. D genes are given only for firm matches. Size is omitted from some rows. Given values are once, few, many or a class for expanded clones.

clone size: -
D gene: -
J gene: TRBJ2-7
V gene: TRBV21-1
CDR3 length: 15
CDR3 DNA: TGTGCCAGCAGCGCCACGAAACGGGCAGGGTACGAGCAGTACTTC
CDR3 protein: CASSATKRAGYEQYF

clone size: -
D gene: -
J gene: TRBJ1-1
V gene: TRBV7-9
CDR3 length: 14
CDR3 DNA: TGTGCCAGCAGCTTACAGATCATAAACACTGAAGCTTTCTTT
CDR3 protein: CASSLQIINTEAFF

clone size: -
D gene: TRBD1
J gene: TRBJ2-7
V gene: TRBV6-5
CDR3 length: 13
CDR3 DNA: TGTGCCAGCATAGGGGGACAGTCCTACGAGCAGTACTTC
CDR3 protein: CASIGGQSYEQYF

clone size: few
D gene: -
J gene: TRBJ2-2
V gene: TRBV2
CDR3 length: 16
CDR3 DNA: TGTGCCAGCAGCGCAGTAACTAGCACGAACACCGGGGAGCTGTTTTTT
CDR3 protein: CASSAVTSTNTGELFF

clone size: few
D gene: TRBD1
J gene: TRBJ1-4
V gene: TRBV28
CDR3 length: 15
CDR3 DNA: TGTGCCAGCAGTCCACACAGGGGTGCGGATGAAAAACTGTTTTTT
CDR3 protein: CASSPHRGADEKLFF

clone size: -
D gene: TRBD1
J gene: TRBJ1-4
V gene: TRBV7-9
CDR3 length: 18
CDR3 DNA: TGTGCCAGCAGCTCCCTCCCCGGGACAGGGGGGTCGAGTGAAAAACTGTTTTTT
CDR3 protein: CASSSLPGTGGSSEKLFF

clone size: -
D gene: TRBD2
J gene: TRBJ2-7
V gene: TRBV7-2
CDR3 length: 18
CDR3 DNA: TGTGCCAGCAGCTTAGGTGCCCCGAAGGCGGGAGGGCCCCACGAGCAGTACTTC
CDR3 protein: CASSLGAPKAGGPHEQYF

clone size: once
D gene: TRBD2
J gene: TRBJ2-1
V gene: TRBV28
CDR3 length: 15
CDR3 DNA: TGTGCCAGCAGATCAGGACTAGCGGGGAACAATGAGCAGTTCTTC
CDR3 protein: CASRSGLAGNNEQFF

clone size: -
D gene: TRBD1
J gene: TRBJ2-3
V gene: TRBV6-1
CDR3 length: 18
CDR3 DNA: TGTGCCAGCAGTGAAGTGGGGACAGGGGAGCGGGGCACAGATACGCAGTATTTT
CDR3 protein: CASSEVGTGERGTDTQYF

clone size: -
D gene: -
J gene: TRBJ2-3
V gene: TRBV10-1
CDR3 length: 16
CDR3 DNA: TGCGCCAGCAGTGAGTCGTTCCCGGGTAGCACAGATACGCAGTATTTT
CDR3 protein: CASSESFPGSTDTQYF

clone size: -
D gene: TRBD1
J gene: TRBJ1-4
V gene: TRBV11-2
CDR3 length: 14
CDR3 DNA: TGTGCCAGCAGCTCCTACAGGGGAGGAGAAAAACTGTTTTTT
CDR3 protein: CASSSYRGGEKLFF

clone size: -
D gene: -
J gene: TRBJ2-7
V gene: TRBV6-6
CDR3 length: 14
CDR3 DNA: TGTGCCAGCAGTTACAACAGGGACCCCCACGAGCAGTACTTC
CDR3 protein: CASSYNRDPHEQYF

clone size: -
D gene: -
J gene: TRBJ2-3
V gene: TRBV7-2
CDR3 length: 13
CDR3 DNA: TGTGCCAGCAGCCTACCTTTGACAGATACGCAGTATTTT
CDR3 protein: CASSLPLTDTQYF

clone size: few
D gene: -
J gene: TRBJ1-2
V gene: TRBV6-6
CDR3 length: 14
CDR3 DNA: TGTGCCAGCAGTTACCTCCAGGGGAACTATGGCTACACCTTC
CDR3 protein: CASSYLQGNYGYTF

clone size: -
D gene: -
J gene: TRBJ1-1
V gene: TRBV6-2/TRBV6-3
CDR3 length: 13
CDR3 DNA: TGTGCCAGCAGTTACTCTTGGCGGACTGAAGCTTTCTTT
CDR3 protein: CASSYSWRTEAFF

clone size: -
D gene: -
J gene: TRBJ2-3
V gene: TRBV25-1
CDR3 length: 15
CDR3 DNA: TGTGCCAGCAGTGAACCGGGGAGCGGGTACGATACGCAGTATTTT
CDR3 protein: CASSEPGSGYDTQYF

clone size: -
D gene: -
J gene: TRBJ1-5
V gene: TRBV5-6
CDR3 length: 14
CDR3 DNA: TGTGCCAGCAGCTTAGGGGTTGGCAATCAGCCCCAGCATTTT
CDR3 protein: CASSLGVGNQPQHF

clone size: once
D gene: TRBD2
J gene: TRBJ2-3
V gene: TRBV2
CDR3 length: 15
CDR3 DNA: TGTGCCAGCAGTCGTGAGCGGGGGGGCACAGATACGCAGTATTTT
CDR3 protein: CASSRERGGTDTQYF

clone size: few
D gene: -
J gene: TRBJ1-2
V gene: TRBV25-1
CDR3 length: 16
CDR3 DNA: TGTGCCAGCAGTCCTACAACGGGGGGAGGCAACTATGGCTACACCTTC
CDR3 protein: CASSPTTGGGNYGYTF

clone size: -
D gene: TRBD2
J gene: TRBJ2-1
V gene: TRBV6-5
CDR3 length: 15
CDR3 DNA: TGTGCCAGCAGTCGCGGGACTAGCGGATACAATGAGCAGTTCTTC
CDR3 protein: CASSRGTSGYNEQFF

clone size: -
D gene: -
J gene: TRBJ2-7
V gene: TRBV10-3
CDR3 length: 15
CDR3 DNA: TGTGCCATCAGTGGAAGACAGACGAGCTCCTACGAGCAGTACTTC
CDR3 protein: CAISGRQTSSYEQYF

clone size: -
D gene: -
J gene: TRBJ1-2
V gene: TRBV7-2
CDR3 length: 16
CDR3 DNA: TGTGCCAGCAGCTTGGATATGGGACACCTATCCTATGGCTACACCTTC
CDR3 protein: CASSLDMGHLSYGYTF

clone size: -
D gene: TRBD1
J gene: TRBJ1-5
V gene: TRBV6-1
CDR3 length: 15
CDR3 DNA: TGTGCCAGCAGTGAAAAATTGACAGGGGGGCAGCCCCAGCATTTT
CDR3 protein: CASSEKLTGGQPQHF

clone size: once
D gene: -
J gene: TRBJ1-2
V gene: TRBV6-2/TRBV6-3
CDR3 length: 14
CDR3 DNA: TGTGCCAGCAGCTCCGGGACTGGGAACTATGGCTACACCTTC
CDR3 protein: CASSSGTGNYGYTF

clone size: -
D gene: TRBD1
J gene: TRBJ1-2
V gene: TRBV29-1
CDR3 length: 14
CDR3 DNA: TGCAGCGTTGAAAGGGACAGGGGCTACTATGGCTACACCTTC
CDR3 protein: CSVERDRGYYGYTF

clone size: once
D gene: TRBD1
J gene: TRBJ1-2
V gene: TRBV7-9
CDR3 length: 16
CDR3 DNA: TGTGCCAGCAGCAAGGGGGCAGGGATGATAAACTATGGCTACACCTTC
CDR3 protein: CASSKGAGMINYGYTF

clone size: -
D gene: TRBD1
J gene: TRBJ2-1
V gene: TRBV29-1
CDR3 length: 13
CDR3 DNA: TGCAGCGTGGGGACAGGCGGTTACAATGAGCAGTTCTTC
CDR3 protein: CSVGTGGYNEQFF

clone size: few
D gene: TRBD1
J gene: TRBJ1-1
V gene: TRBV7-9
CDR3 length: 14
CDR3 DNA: TGTGCCAGCAGCTTTGGACAGGGGCATACTGAAGCTTTCTTT
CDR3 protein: CASSFGQGHTEAFF

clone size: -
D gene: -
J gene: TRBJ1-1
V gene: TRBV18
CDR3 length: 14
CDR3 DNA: TGTGCCAGCTCACCATCAGGGGTGAACACTGAAGCTTTCTTT
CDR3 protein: CASSPSGVNTEAFF

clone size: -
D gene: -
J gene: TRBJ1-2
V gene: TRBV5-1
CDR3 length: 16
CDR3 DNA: TGCGCCAGCAGCTTGGGTTTTAGAAGGGGCTCTGTTGGCTACACCTTC
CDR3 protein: CASSLGFRRGSVGYTF

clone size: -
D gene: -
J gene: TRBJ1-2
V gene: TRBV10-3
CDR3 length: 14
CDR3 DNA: TGTGCCATCAGTATACAAGAAAAGGGGTCGGGCTACACCTTC
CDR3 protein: CAISIQEKGSGYTF

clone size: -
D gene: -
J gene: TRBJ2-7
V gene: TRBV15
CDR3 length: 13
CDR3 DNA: TGTGCCACCAGCAGAGGAGGGTACTACGAGCAGTACTTC
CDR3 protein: CATSRGGYYEQYF

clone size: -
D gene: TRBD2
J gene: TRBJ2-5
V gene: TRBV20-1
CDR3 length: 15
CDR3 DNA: TGCAGTGCTAGTACTAGCGGGGGGGCCTTAGAGACCCAGTACTTC
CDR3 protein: CSASTSGGALETQYF